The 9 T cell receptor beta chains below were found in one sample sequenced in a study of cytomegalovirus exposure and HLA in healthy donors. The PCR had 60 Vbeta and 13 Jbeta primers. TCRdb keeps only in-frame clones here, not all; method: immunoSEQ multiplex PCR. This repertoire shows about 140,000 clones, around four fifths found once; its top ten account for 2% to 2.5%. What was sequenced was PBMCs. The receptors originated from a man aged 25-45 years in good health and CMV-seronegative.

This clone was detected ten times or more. The CDR3 DNA is TGTGCCAGCAGCCTTAGCGGGAGCCCCTACGAGCAGTACTTC. Residues: CASSLSGSPYEQYF. The genes are TRBV7-2 and TRBJ2-7; 9 nucleotides line up with TRBD2. With 5 bases clipped from V and 2 bases from J, the junction kept 4 bases outside the gene matches. Germline-derived CDR1 and CDR2 are SGHTA and FQGNSA. The CDR3 is 14 amino acids.

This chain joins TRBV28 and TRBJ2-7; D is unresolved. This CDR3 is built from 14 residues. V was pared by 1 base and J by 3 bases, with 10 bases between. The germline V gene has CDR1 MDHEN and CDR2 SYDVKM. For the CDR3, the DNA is TGTGCCAGCAGTTTATCTGGTGTCAGCTACGAGCAGTACTTC. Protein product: CASSLSGVSYEQYF.

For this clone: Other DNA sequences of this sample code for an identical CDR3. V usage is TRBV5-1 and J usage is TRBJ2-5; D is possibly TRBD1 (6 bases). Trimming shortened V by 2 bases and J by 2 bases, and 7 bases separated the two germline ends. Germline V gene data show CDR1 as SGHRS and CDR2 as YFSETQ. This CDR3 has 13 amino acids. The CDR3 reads CASSLGQQETQYF. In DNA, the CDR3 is TGCGCCAGCAGCTTAGGACAGCAAGAGACCCAGTACTTC. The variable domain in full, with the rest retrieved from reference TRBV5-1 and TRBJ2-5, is KAGVTQTPRYLIKTRGQQVTLSCSPISGHRSVSWYQQTPGQGLQFLFEYFSETQRNKGNFPGRFSGRQFSNSRSEMNVSTLELGDSALYLCASSLGQQETQYFGPGTRLLVL.

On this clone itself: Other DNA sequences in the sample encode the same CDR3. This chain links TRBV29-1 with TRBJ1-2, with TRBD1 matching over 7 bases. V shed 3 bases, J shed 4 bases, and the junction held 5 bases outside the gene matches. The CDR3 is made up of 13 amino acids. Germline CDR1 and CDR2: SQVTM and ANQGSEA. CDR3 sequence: CSVETGTGYGYTF. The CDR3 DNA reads TGCAGCGTTGAGACAGGGACGGGCTATGGCTACACCTTC.

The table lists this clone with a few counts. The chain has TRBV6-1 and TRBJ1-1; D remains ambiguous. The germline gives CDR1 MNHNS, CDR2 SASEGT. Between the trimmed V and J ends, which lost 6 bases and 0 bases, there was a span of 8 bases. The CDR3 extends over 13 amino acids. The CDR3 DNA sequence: TGTGCCAGCAGGGCAATACTGAACACTGAAGCTTTCTTT. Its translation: CASRAILNTEAFF.

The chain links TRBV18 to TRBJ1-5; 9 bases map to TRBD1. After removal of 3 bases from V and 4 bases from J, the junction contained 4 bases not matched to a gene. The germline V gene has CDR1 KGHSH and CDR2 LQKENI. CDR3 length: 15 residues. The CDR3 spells CASSPGTGRNQPQHF. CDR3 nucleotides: TGTGCCAGCTCACCCGGGACAGGGAGAAATCAGCCCCAGCATTTT.

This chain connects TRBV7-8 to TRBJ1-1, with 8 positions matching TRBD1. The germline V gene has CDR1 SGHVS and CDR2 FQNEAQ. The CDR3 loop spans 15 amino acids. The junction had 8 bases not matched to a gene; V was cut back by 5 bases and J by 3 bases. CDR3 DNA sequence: TGTGCCAGCAGCAAGAACAGGGGGTTAGACACTGAAGCTTTCTTT. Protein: CASSKNRGLDTEAFF.

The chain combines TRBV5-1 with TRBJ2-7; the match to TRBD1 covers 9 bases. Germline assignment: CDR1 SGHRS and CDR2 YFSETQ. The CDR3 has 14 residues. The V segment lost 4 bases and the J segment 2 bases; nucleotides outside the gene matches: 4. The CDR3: CASSTRTGAYEQYF. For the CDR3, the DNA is TGCGCCAGCAGCACCAGGACAGGGGCCTACGAGCAGTACTTC.

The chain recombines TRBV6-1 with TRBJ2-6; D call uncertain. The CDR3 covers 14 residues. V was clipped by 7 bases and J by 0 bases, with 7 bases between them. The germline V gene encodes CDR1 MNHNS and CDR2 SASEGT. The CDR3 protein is CASTISSGANVLTF. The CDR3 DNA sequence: TGTGCCAGCACTATCTCCTCTGGGGCCAACGTCCTGACTTTC.